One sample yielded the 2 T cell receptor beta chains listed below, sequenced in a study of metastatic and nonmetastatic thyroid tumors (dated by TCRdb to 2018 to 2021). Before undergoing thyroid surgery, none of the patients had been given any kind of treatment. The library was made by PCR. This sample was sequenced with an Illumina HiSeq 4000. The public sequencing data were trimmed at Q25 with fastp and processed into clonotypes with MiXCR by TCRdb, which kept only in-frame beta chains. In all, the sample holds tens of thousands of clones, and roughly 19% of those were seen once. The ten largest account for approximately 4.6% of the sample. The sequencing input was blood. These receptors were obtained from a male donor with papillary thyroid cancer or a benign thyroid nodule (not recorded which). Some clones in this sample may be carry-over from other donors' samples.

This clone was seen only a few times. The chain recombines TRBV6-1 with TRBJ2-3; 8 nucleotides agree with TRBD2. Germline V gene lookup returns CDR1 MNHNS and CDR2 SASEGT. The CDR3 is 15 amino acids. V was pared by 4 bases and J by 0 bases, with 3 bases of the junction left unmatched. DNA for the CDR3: TGTGCCAGCAGTGTCCAGCGGGGGAGCACAGATACGCAGTATTTT. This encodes CASSVQRGSTDTQYF.

The CDR3 spells CASSPTGGKLGYTF. The CDR3 coding sequence is TGTGCCAGCAGTCCAACAGGGGGCAAGCTAGGCTACACCTTC. The chain has TRBV6-1 and TRBJ1-2; 9 bases agree with TRBD1. Germline V gene data show CDR1 as MNHNS and CDR2 as SASEGT. The length of the CDR3 is 14 residues. Trimming cost V 5 bases and J 8 bases; bases outside gene matches: 9.